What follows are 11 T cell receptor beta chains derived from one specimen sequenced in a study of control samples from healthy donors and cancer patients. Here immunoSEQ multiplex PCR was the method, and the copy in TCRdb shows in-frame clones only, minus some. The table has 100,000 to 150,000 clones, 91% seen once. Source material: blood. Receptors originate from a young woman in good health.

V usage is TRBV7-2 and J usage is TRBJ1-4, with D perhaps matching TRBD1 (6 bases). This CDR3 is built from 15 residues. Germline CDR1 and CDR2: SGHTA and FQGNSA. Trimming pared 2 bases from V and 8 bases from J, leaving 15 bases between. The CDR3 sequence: CASSLLTGLDEKLFF. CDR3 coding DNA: TGTGCCAGCAGCTTACTTACAGGGCTTGACGAAAAACTGTTTTTT.

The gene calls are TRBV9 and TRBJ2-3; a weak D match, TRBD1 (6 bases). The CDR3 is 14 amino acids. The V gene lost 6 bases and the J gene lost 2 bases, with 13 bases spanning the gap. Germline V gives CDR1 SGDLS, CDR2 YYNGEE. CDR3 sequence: CASTSTGTTDTQYF. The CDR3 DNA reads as TGTGCCAGCACCTCGACAGGTACCACAGATACGCAGTATTTT.

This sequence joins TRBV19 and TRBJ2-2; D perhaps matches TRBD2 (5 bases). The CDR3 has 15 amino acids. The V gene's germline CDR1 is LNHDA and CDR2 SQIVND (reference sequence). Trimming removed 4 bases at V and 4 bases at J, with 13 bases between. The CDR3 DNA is TGTGCCAGTAGTACCCGAGGGCCGCTCACCGGGGAGCTGTTTTTT. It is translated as CASSTRGPLTGELFF.

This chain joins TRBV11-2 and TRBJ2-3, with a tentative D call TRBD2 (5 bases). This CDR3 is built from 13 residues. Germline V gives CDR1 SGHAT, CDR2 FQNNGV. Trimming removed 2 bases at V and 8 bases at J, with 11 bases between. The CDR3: CASSLPGFGTQYF. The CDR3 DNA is TGTGCCAGCAGCTTACCGGGGTTTGGTACGCAGTATTTT.

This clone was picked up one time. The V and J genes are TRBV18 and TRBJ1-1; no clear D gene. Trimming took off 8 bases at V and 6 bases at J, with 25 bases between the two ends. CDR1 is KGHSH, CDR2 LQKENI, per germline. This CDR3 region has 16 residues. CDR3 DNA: TGTGCCAGCACCGCACACGGCTGGGGAGTAGACTCTGAAGCTTTCTTT. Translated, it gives CASTAHGWGVDSEAFF.

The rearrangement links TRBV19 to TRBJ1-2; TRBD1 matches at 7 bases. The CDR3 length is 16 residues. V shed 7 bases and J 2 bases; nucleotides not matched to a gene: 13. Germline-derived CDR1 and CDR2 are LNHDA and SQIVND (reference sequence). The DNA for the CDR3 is TGTGCCAGTAAACCACCACCGGGACAGTTAAACTATGGCTACACCTTC. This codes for CASKPPPGQLNYGYTF. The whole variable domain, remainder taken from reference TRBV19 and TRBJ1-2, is DGGITQSPKYLFRKEGQNVTLSCEQNLNHDAMYWYRQDPGQGLRLIYYSQIVNDFQKGDIAEGYSVSREKKESFPLTVTSAQKNPTAFYLCASKPPPGQLNYGYTFGSGTRLTVV.

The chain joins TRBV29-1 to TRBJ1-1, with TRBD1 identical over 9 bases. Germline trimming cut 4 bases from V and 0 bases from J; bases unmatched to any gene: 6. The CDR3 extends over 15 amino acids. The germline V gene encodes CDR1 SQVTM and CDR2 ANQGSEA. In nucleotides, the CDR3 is TGCAGCGTTGGTGGGACAGGGAGATTGAACACTGAAGCTTTCTTT. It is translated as CSVGGTGRLNTEAFF.

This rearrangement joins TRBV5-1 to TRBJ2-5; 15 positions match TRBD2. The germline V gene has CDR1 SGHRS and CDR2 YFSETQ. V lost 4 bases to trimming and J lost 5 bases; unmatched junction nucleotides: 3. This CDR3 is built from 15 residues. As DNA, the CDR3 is TGCGCCAGCAGCCCCGGGACTAGCGGGGGGGAGACCCAGTACTTC. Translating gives CASSPGTSGGETQYF.

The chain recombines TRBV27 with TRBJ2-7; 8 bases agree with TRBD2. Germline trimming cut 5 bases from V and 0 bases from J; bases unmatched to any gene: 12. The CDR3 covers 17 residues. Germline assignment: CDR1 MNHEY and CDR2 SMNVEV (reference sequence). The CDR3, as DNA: TGTGCCAGCAGTCCCGTAACCCTAGCGGGCTTCTCCTACGAGCAGTACTTC. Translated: CASSPVTLAGFSYEQYF.

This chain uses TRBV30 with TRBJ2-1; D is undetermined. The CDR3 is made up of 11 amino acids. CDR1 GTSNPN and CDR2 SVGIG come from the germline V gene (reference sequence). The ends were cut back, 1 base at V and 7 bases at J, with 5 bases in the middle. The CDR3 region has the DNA TGTGCCTGGAGTGCCTTTAATGAGCAGTTCTTC. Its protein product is CAWSAFNEQFF. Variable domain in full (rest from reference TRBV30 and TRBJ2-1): SQTIHQWPATLVQPVGSPLSLECTVEGTSNPNLYWYRQAAGRGLQLLFYSVGIGQISSEVPQNLSASRPQDRQFILSSKKLLLSDSGFYLCAWSAFNEQFFGPGTRLTVL.

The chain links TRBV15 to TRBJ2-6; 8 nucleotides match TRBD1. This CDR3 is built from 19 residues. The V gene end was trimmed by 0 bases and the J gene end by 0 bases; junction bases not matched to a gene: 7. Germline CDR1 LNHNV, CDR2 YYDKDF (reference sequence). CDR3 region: CATSRDRAGGASGANVLTF. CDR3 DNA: TGTGCCACCAGCAGAGATCGGGCAGGGGGCGCCTCTGGGGCCAACGTCCTGACTTTC.